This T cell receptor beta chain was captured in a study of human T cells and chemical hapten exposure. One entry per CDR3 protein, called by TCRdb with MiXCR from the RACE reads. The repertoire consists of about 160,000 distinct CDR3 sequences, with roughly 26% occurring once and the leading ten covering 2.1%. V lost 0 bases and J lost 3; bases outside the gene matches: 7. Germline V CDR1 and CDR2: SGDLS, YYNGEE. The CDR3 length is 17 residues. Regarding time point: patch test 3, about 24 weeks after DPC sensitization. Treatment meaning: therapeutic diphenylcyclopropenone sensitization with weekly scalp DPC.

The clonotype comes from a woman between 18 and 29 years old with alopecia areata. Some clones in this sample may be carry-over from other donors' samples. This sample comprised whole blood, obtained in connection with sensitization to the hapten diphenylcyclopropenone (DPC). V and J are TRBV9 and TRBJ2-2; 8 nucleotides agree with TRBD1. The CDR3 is CASSVEGAGGDTGELFF. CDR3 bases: TGTGCCAGCAGCGTAGAGGGGGCAGGGGGCGACACCGGGGAGCTGTTTTTT.